The T cell receptor (beta chain) under discussion was sequenced for a study of blood T cell repertoires in COVID-19. Study background: Researchers got acute and convalescent COVID-19 samples from the United States, Italy and Spain. The cDNA or gDNA used as material had been derived from T cells, B-cell-depleted T cells, or PBMCs.

Patients in Seattle were enrolled during active infection, then followed longitudinally. Original processing notes: Estimation of nucleated cell counts relied on the amplification of reference gene primers. The protocol was immunoSEQ multiplex PCR, while the TCRdb copy is restricted to in-frame clones and leaves out a portion. The V and J calls and clone size were taken over from that table, and D and trimming were inferred from the DNA. The sample consists of around 150,000 clones, roughly 82% of them appearing once. CDR3 size: 16 residues. The V gene end was trimmed by 4 bases and the J gene end by 10 bases; junction bases not matched to a gene: 12. Germline CDR1 is MDHEN and CDR2 is SYDVKM.

The rearrangement links TRBV28 to TRBJ2-1, with 11 bases lining up with TRBD2. The specimen sequenced was peripheral blood. The TCR sequence derives from a middle-aged woman with COVID-19, enrolled during active disease. The CDR3 DNA sequence: TGTGCCAGCAGTTCAACCCTAAGACTAGCGGGATGGGAGCAGTTCTTC. Translating gives CASSSTLRLAGWEQFF.